This passage covers 15 T cell receptor beta chains from one sample sequenced in a study of T-cell reconstitution after alpha-beta-depleted transplantation in children. Unique molecular identifiers tagged the TCRbeta library. TCRdb processed the PCR reads anew with MiXCR; each CDR3 protein has one entry. The data contain approximately 400,000 distinct CDR3 sequences, roughly 15% of them singletons. The specimen was PBMCs, mostly from graft donor cells, collected 360 days after TCRalphabeta/CD19-depleted stem cell transplant. The origin of the receptors is a boy in the first two years of life who had a stem cell transplant for Wiskott-Aldrich syndrome, so the T cells may come from the graft donor.

The genes are TRBV5-1 and TRBJ1-1; D is undetermined. The CDR3 sequence is 13 residues long. The ends were cut back, 6 bases at V and 5 bases at J, with 14 bases in the middle. Looked up from germline, CDR1 is SGHRS and CDR2 is YFSETQ. Here the CDR3 reads CASTGGGETEAFF. CDR3 nucleotides: TGCGCCAGCACCGGAGGTGGGGAGACTGAAGCTTTCTTT.

This clonotype has only a few counts. J is TRBJ2-5 and V is TRBV7-8; D unclear. Germline V gene lookup returns CDR1 SGHVS and CDR2 FQNEAQ. This CDR3 is 16 amino acids long. V lost 3 bases, J lost 1 base, and 15 bases lay in between. CDR3 loop: CASSFSDGFFQETQYF. Written as DNA, the CDR3 is TGTGCCAGCAGCTTCTCTGACGGATTTTTCCAAGAGACCCAGTACTTC.

In this sample, this clonotype turned up a few times. Germline and junction disagree at one end, which may indicate a read error. The chain has TRBV25-1 and TRBJ2-2; 9 nucleotides align to TRBD2. CDR1 MGHDK and CDR2 SYGVNS come from the germline V gene. This CDR3 spans 16 amino acids. Written as DNA, the CDR3 is TGTGCCAGCAGTGGGTCTGGACTAGCGAAGACCGGGGAGCTGTTTTTT. Protein sequence: CASSGSGLAKTGELFF.

The chain employs TRBV20-1 and TRBJ2-7, with D tentatively TRBD1 or TRBD2 (5 bases each). Germline V gene sequence: CDR1 DFQATT, CDR2 SNEGSKA (reference sequence). CDR3 length equals 12 residues. V gave up 4 bases and J gave up 2 bases, with 9 bases separating them. The CDR3 DNA reads TGCAGTGCTAATAGGGACCCCTACGAGCAGTACTTC. Amino acid sequence: CSANRDPYEQYF.

This chain joins TRBV7-9 and TRBJ1-1; TRBD1 is a possible D gene (5 bases). Germline V lookup: CDR1 SEHNR, CDR2 FQNEAQ (reference sequence). The CDR3 has 15 residues. V dropped 5 bases and J dropped 0 bases, with 13 bases sitting between them. CDR3 sequence reads: CASSPDRGLNTEAFF. The CDR3 coding sequence is TGTGCCAGCAGCCCCGACAGAGGCCTGAACACTGAAGCTTTCTTT.

This rearrangement joins TRBV12-3 or TRBV12-4 to TRBJ2-5, with D tentatively TRBD1 (5 bases). V lost 3 bases and J lost 7, with 12 bases in between. The CDR3 totals 13 residues. The CDR3 bases are TGTGCCAGCAGTTTGACCCAGCAGGGGACCCAGTACTTC. Residues: CASSLTQQGTQYF.

In its sample, this clonotype was seen a few times. This chain uses TRBV28 with TRBJ2-7; TRBD2 matches at 9 bases. V shed 1 base, J shed 1 base, and the junction held 14 bases outside the gene matches. Germline lookup yields CDR1 MDHEN and CDR2 SYDVKM. The CDR3 is 19 amino acids. CDR3: CASSLSSPLTGLASYEQYF. The DNA of the CDR3 is TGTGCCAGCAGTTTATCCTCCCCCCTCACGGGACTAGCATCCTACGAGCAGTACTTC.

The V call is TRBV3-1, the J call TRBJ2-5; tentative D call: TRBD2 (6 bases). Per germline, CDR1 LGHDT and CDR2 YNNKEL (reference sequence). The V and J ends lost 3 bases and 5 bases respectively, with 16 bases between them. This CDR3 is 15 amino acids long. CDR3 sequence (DNA): TGTGCCAGCAGCCAGGACCGGGGGATCCTGGAGACCCAGTACTTC. It is translated as CASSQDRGILETQYF.

The chain couples TRBV7-9 to TRBJ2-7, with D possibly TRBD2 on 6 matching bases. V dropped 3 bases and J dropped 2 bases, with 11 bases sitting between them. Looked up from germline, CDR1 is SEHNR and CDR2 is FQNEAQ (reference sequence). The CDR3 contains 14 residues. The CDR3 DNA reads TGTGCCAGCAGCTTCGGAGGGGAAGCCTACGAGCAGTACTTC. It translates to CASSFGGEAYEQYF.

The genes are TRBV5-1 and TRBJ2-1, with TRBD2 matching over 12 bases. V was clipped by 4 bases and J by 0 bases; unmatched bases: 11. Germline V gene sequence: CDR1 SGHRS, CDR2 YFSETQ. The CDR3 loop spans 19 amino acids. CDR3 amino acids: CASSLAKRLAGVSYNEQFF. As DNA, the CDR3 is TGCGCCAGCAGCCTCGCCAAAAGACTAGCGGGAGTCTCCTACAATGAGCAGTTCTTC.

A few counts support this clonotype. The chain's CDR3 is CSAARLAGDTDTQYF. The DNA of the CDR3 is TGCAGCGCTGCTCGACTAGCGGGAGACACAGATACGCAGTATTTT. The chain is built from TRBV29-1 and TRBJ2-3, with 12 bases fitting TRBD2. V trimming: 7 bases; J trimming: 2 bases; junction bases outside the gene matches: 7. Per the germline V gene, CDR1 is SQVTM and CDR2 is ANQGSEA. CDR3 size: 15 residues.

The chain combines TRBV5-1 with TRBJ2-5, with D perhaps matching TRBD1 (5 bases). The V end lost 1 base, the J end lost 7 bases, and 17 bases lay between the germline ends. This CDR3 contains 15 residues. The germline CDR1 and CDR2 sequences are SGHRS and YFSETQ. CDR3 nucleotides: TGCGCCAGCAGCTTGTCCCCGGACACGAGCTGGACCCAGTACTTC. Protein sequence: CASSLSPDTSWTQYF.

In DNA form, the CDR3 reads TGTGCCAGCTCACTCACAGGGATCGGAGAGACCCAGTACTTC. It is translated as CASSLTGIGETQYF. This chain links TRBV18 with TRBJ2-5, with D possibly being TRBD1 (6 bases). Germline lookup yields CDR1 KGHSH and CDR2 LQKENI. This CDR3 region has 14 residues. V dropped 4 bases and J dropped 4 bases, with 13 bases sitting between them. The variable domain in full, with the rest retrieved from reference TRBV18 and TRBJ2-5, is NAGVMQNPRHLVRRRGQEARLRCSPMKGHSHVYWYRQLPEEGLKFMVYLQKENIIDESGMPKERFSAEFPKEGPSILRIQQVVRGDSAAYFCASSLTGIGETQYFGPGTRLLVL.

This clonotype was observed a few times. The chain recombines TRBV2 with TRBJ1-1; D call uncertain. The CDR3 is 14 amino acids. From germline, CDR1 is SNHLY and CDR2 FYNNEI. Trimming stripped 10 bases from V and 0 bases from J, with 15 bases between. As DNA, the CDR3 is TGTGCCACCAGACGGAGAAACTTGAACACTGAAGCTTTCTTT. Translated, it gives CATRRRNLNTEAFF.

The CDR3 region is CSAAGARNTGELFF. DNA of the CDR3: TGCAGTGCCGCGGGGGCCCGAAACACCGGGGAGCTGTTTTTT. This sequence joins TRBV20-1 and TRBJ2-2; D might be TRBD2 (7 bases). The CDR3 spans 14 residues. Germline V gene lookup returns CDR1 DFQATT and CDR2 SNEGSKA (reference sequence). Trimming shortened V by 6 bases and J by 2 bases, and 13 bases separated the two germline ends.